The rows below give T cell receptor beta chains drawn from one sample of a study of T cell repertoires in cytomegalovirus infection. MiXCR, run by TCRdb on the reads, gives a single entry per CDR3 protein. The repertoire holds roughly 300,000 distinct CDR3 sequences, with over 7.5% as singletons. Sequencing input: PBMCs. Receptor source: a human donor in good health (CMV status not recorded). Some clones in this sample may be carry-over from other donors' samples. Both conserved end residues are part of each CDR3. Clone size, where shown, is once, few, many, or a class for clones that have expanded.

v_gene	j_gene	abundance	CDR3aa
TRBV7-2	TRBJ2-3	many	CASSGGGTTSTDTQYF
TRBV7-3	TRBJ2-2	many	CASSSPRGRTGELFF
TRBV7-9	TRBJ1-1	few	CASSPGPNTEAFF
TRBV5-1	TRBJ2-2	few	CASSLTSGPTGELFF
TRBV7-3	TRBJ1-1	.	CASSVRIMNTEAFF
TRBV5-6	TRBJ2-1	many	CASSFYPGEQFF
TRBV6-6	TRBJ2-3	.	CASGTGSGSTDTQYF
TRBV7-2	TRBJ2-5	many	CASSLAHQETQYF
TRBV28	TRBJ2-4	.	CASSSPLGGRAKNIQYF
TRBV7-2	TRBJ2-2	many	CASSLAAPRELFF
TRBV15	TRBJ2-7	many	CATSRVIAGPYEQYF
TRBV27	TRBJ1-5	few	CASSEMGTQPQHF
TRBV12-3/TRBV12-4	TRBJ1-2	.	CASSRMDSQGYTF
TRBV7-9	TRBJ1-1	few	CASSLLTTEAFF
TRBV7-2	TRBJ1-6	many	CASRGNRNSPLHF
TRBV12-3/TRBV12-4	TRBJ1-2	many	CASSIGTVYGYTF
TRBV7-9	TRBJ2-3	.	CASSLGSSPGGGRTDTQYF
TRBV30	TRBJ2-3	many	CAWSVSVDTQYF
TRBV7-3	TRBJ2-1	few	CASSHVSGEQFF
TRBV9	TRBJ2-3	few	CASSVSGTTDTQYF
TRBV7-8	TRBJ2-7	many	CASSLAPGSLVYEQYF
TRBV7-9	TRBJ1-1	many	CASSFAGGPAFF
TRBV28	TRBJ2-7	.	CASSPGSQRDYEQYF
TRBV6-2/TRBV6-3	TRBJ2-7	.	CASSSVQTYEQYF
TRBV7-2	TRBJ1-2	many	CASSLEFGQGLHGYTF
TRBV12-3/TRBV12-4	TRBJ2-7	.	CASSFYRYEQYF
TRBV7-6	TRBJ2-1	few	CASSLSASGGNEQFF
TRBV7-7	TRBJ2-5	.	CASSLNGLAGETQYF
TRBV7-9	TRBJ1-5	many	CASSSQGGQPQHF
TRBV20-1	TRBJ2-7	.	CSARDRLIQAGTYEQYF
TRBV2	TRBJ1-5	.	CASSEGGTQFLVAQHF
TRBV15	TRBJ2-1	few	CATSLYRGGSSYNEQFF
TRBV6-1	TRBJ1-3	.	CASSREYGNTIYF
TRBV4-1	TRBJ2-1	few	CASSQDRGTTSYNEQFF
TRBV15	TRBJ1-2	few	CATSRGTLGDYGYTF
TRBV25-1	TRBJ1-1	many	CASSWTGEPEAFF
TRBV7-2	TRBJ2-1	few	CASSLGGGVIYNEQFF
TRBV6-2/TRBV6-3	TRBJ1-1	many	CASRDGGTEAFF
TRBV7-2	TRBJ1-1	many	CASRVGQLNTEAFF
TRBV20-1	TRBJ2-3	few	CSASPSTDTQYF
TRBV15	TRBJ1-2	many	CATSSRTLGDGYTF
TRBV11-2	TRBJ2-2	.	CASSLDPPGELFF
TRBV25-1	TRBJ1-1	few	CASSQPGQGVTEAFF
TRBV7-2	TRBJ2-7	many	CASSLASQSTTYEQYF
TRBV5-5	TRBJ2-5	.	CASSPPGQKGKTQYF